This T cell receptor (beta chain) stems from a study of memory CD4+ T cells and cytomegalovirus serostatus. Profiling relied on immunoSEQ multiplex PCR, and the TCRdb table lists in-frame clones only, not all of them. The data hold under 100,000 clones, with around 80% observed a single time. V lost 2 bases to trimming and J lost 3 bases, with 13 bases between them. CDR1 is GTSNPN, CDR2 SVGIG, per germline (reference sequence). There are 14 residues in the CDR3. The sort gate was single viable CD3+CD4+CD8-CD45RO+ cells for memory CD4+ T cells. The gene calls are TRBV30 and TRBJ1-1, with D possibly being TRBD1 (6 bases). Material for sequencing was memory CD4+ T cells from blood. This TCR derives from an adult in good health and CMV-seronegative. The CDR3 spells CAWSKGGGDTEAFF. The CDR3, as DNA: TGTGCCTGGAGTAAGGGGGGGGGCGACACTGAAGCTTTCTTT.